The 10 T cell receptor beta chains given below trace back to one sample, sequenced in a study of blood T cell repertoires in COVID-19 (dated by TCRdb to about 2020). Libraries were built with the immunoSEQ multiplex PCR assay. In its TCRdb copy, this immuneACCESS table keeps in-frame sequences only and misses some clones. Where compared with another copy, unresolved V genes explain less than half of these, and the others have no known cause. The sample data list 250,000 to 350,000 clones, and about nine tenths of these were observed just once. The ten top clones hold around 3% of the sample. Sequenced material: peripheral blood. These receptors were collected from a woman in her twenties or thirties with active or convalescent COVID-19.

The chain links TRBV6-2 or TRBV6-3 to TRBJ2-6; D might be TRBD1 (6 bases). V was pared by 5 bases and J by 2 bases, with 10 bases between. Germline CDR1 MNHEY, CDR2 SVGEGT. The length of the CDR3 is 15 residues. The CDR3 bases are TGTGCCAGCAGTCCCCGGACAGCTGGGGCCAACGTCCTGACTTTC. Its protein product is CASSPRTAGANVLTF.

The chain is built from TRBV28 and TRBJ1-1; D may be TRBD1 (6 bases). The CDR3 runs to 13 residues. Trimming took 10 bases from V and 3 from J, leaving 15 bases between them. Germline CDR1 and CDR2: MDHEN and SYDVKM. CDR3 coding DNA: TGTGCCACAACCCCCGACAGGTACACTGAAGCTTTCTTT. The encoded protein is CATTPDRYTEAFF.

CDR3 protein: CASSSAIDSSGNTIYF. CDR3 in DNA: TGTGCCAGCAGCTCCGCGATCGACAGTTCTGGAAACACCATATATTTT. This chain connects TRBV7-9 to TRBJ1-3; D is possibly TRBD1 (5 bases). Germline V lookup: CDR1 SEHNR, CDR2 FQNEAQ (reference sequence). CDR3 size: 16 residues. V was shortened by 4 bases and J by 1 base, with 14 bases between the two germline ends.

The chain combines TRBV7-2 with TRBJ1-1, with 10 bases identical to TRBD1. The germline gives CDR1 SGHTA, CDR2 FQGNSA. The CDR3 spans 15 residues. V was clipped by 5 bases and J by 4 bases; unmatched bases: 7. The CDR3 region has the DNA TGTGCCAGCAGCACAAGGGGACAGGGGACCACTGAAGCTTTCTTT. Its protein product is CASSTRGQGTTEAFF.

The CDR3 protein is CASSVDTNTEAFF. CDR3 nucleotides: TGTGCCAGCAGCGTGGACACGAACACTGAAGCTTTCTTT. The chain carries TRBV7-2 and TRBJ1-1, with D maybe TRBD1 (5 bases). Trimming cost V 5 bases and J 1 base, with 8 bases left between them. Germline CDR1 reads SGHTA; CDR2 reads FQGNSA. The CDR3 is made up of 13 amino acids.

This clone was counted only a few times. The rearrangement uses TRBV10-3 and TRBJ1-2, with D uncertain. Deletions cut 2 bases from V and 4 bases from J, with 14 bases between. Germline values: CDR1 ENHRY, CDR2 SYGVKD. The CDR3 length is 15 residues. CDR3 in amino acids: CAISEADEGGYGYTF. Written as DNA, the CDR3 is TGTGCCATCAGTGAGGCGGATGAGGGTGGCTATGGCTACACCTTC.

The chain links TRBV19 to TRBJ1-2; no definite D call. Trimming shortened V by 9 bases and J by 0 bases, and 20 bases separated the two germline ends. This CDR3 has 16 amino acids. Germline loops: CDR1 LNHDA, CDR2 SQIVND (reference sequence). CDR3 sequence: CASQKGGIPANYGYTF. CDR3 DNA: TGTGCCAGCCAGAAGGGAGGGATCCCAGCTAACTATGGCTACACCTTC.

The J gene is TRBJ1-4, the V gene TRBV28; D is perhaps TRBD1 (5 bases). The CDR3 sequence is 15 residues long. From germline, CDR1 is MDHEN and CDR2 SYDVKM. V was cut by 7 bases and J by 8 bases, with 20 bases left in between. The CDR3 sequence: CASTSPGRGQEKLFF. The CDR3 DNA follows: TGTGCCAGCACCTCTCCAGGGAGGGGTCAGGAAAAACTGTTTTTT.

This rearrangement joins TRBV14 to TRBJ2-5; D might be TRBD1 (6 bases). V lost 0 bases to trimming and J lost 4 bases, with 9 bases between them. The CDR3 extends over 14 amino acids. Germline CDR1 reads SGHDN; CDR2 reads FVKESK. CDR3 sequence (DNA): TGTGCCAGCAGCCAAGATGCCAGGGGAGAGACCCAGTACTTC. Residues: CASSQDARGETQYF.

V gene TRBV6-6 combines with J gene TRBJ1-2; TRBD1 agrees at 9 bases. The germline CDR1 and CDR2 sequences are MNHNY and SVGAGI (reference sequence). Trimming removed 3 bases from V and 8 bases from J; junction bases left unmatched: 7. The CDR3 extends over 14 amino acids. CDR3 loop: CASSYEQGAAGYTF. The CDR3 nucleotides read TGTGCCAGCAGTTATGAACAGGGGGCCGCCGGCTACACCTTC.